Each of the 24 T cell receptor beta chains below was sequenced from the same sample in a study of blood T cell repertoires in COVID-19. Sequenced by immunoSEQ multiplex PCR; TCRdb stores in-frame clones only, minus some. The sample has 95,000 to 150,000 clones, approximately 85% seen once. The sequencing sample was made of peripheral blood. All receptors derive from an elderly woman with COVID-19, enrolled during active disease.

J is TRBJ2-3 and V is TRBV6-5; D is unresolved. V was cut by 0 bases and J by 5 bases, with 12 bases left in between. Germline V lookup: CDR1 MNHEY, CDR2 SVGAGI. CDR3 size: 15 residues. The CDR3 nucleotides read TGTGCCAGCAGTTACTCGATTTCTAGTGGAGATACGCAGTATTTT. Residues: CASSYSISSGDTQYF.

The V gene is TRBV28, the J gene TRBJ1-4; possibly TRBD1 for D (6 bases). CDR1 and CDR2 from the germline V gene are MDHEN and SYDVKM. The CDR3 is made up of 15 amino acids. V dropped 7 bases and J dropped 8 bases, with 20 bases sitting between them. CDR3 sequence (DNA): TGTGCCAGCATGGCGGGGGGCGCGGGTCTGGAAAAACTGTTTTTT. Amino acids: CASMAGGAGLEKLFF.

The V call is TRBV5-8, the J call TRBJ2-7, with 8 bases matching TRBD1. J gave up 5 bases and V 0 bases, and 10 bases lay outside the gene matches. Germline lookup yields CDR1 SGHTS and CDR2 YDEGEE. The CDR3 consists of 16 residues. CDR3 coding DNA: TGTGCCAGCAGCTTGGGACAGGGGACCTATGGGGACGAGCAGTACTTC. Translating gives CASSLGQGTYGDEQYF.

J is TRBJ1-5 and V is TRBV29-1, with D possibly TRBD1 on 5 matching bases. Per germline, CDR1 SQVTM and CDR2 ANQGSEA. The germline V and J ends were trimmed by 2 bases and 3 bases, with 8 bases remaining between them. CDR3 size: 13 residues. This chain's CDR3 is CSVESGVNQPQHF. In DNA, the CDR3 is TGCAGCGTTGAATCGGGGGTCAATCAGCCCCAGCATTTT.

The chain has TRBV5-8 and TRBJ1-1, with D hard to call. Trimming left V 4 bases short and J 9 bases short, with 16 bases between. This CDR3 has 13 residues. Germline V gives CDR1 SGHTS, CDR2 YDEGEE. Written as DNA, the CDR3 is TGTGCCAGCAGCCTTGGCAGCAGTACTAAAGCTTTCTTT. This gives the protein CASSLGSSTKAFF. The full variable domain, rest sourced from reference TRBV5-8 and TRBJ1-1, is EAGVTQSPTHLIKTRGQQATLRCSPISGHTSVYWYQQALGLGLQFLLWYDEGEERNRGNFPPRFSGRQFPNYSSELNVNALELEDSALYLCASSLGSSTKAFFGQGTRLTVV.

The chain combines TRBV4-3 with TRBJ1-6; 9 bases line up with TRBD1. The CDR3 is 14 residues long. V lost 1 base and J lost 12; bases outside the gene matches: 4. The V gene's germline CDR1 is LGHNA and CDR2 YSLEER. CDR3 nucleotides: TGCGCCAGCAGCCAAGGACAGGGGGATGGACCCCTCCACTTT. It is translated as CASSQGQGDGPLHF.

The rearrangement joins TRBV25-1 to TRBJ2-1, with TRBD2 as a possible D gene (5 bases). The V end lost 1 base, the J end lost 5 bases, and 9 bases lay between the germline ends. Germline V gene data show CDR1 as MGHDK and CDR2 as SYGVNS. This CDR3 spans 14 amino acids. The DNA of the CDR3 is TGTGCCAGCAGTGAATTTCGGGGAAACAATGAGCAGTTCTTC. It codes for CASSEFRGNNEQFF.

This clone was seen once. The CDR3: CASSQGLAGSYAQYF. The CDR3 nucleotides read TGTGCCAGCAGCCAAGGCCTAGCGGGGTCCTACGCGCAGTATTTT. V and J are TRBV3-1 (or the pseudogene TRBV3-2) and TRBJ2-3; 9 bases match TRBD2. Germline assignment: CDR1 LGHDT and CDR2 YNNKEL (reference sequence). The CDR3 sequence is 15 residues long. After removal of 1 base from V and 10 bases from J, the junction contained 9 bases not matched to a gene.

The V call is TRBV28, the J call TRBJ1-5; D call uncertain. Germline-derived CDR1 and CDR2 are MDHEN and SYDVKM. This CDR3 region has 13 residues. Trimming cost V 5 bases and J 5 bases, with 10 bases left between them. DNA of the CDR3: TGTGCCAGCAGTCCGCTGGGAGATCAGCCCCAGCATTTT. Its translation: CASSPLGDQPQHF.

V is TRBV12-3 or TRBV12-4 and J is TRBJ1-2, with 10 positions matching TRBD1. The CDR3 is made up of 13 amino acids. The V gene end was trimmed by 5 bases and the J gene end by 8 bases; junction bases not matched to a gene: 5. The chain's CDR3 is CASSPGTGVGYTF. The CDR3 DNA reads as TGTGCCAGCAGTCCGGGGACAGGGGTCGGCTACACCTTC.

The chain couples TRBV7-2 to TRBJ2-6; 7 bases are a match to TRBD1. Trimming removed 1 base from V and 1 base from J; junction bases left unmatched: 7. CDR3 length: 18 amino acids. Germline V CDR1 and CDR2: SGHTA, FQGNSA. The CDR3 region is CASSLVRGLGSGANVLTF. In DNA, the CDR3 is TGTGCCAGCAGCTTAGTAAGGGGGCTGGGGTCTGGGGCCAACGTCCTGACTTTC. Drawing the rest from reference TRBV7-2 and TRBJ2-6, the complete variable domain is GAGVSQSPSNKVTEKGKDVELRCDPISGHTALYWYRQSLGQGLEFLIYFQGNSAPDKSGLPSDRFSAERTGGSVSTLTIQRTQQEDSAVYLCASSLVRGLGSGANVLTFGAGSRLTVL.

The rearrangement links TRBV19 to TRBJ2-1, with D maybe TRBD1 (6 bases). V was trimmed by 7 bases and J by 4 bases, leaving 8 bases between them. There are 12 residues in the CDR3. The germline gives CDR1 LNHDA, CDR2 SQIVND (reference sequence). CDR3 residues: CASNTGYNEQFF. The CDR3 coding sequence is TGTGCCAGTAACACAGGGTACAATGAGCAGTTCTTC.

Comment on this clone: The junction does not match germline at one end; this may be a read error. The V call is TRBV7-2, the J call TRBJ2-1; weak D call: TRBD2 (5 bases). Germline CDR1 and CDR2: SGHTA and FQGNSA. The CDR3 totals 14 residues. CDR3 nucleotides: TGTGCCGGCAGACCTGGACCCGGGGAGTATGAGCAGTTCTTC. It yields the protein CAGRPGPGEYEQFF.

The chain combines TRBV3-1 (or the pseudogene TRBV3-2) with TRBJ2-1; a possible D gene is TRBD1 (6 bases). V shed 1 base and J shed 7 bases, with 11 bases lying between them. This CDR3 is built from 14 residues. Germline V gene data show CDR1 as LGHDT and CDR2 as YNNKEL (reference sequence). The CDR3 loop is CASSQGTASNEQFF. The DNA for the CDR3 is TGTGCCAGCAGCCAAGGGACAGCCTCGAATGAGCAGTTCTTC.

This chain uses TRBV11-2 with TRBJ1-3; D is possibly TRBD1 (5 bases). Trimming removed 5 bases from V and 0 bases from J, with 14 bases in between. The germline V gene encodes CDR1 SGHAT and CDR2 FQNNGV. There are 16 residues in the CDR3. The CDR3 loop is CASSPGGPSSGNTIYF. In DNA form, the CDR3 reads TGTGCCAGCAGCCCGGGGGGACCGAGCTCTGGAAACACCATATATTTT. Drawing the rest from reference TRBV11-2 and TRBJ1-3, the complete variable domain is EAGVAQSPRYKIIEKRQSVAFWCNPISGHATLYWYQQILGQGPKLLIQFQNNGVVDDSQLPKDRFSAERLKGVDSTLKIQPAKLEDSAVYLCASSPGGPSSGNTIYFGEGSWLTVV.

The CDR3 coding sequence is TGCGCCAGCAGCCAAGTCCGGGGTACAGGACTAGCGGTTCAGAAGCTGTTTTTT. As protein: CASSQVRGTGLAVQKLFF. The gene calls are TRBV4-1 and TRBJ2-2, with TRBD2 identical over 10 bases. Germline values: CDR1 MGHRA, CDR2 YSYEKL. CDR3 length: 18 amino acids. V trimming: 1 base; J trimming: 12 bases; junction bases outside the gene matches: 17.

V gene TRBV6-5 combines with J gene TRBJ2-5; unclear D gene. V lost 2 bases to trimming and J lost 5 bases, with 9 bases between them. This CDR3 is 13 amino acids long. Germline values: CDR1 MNHEY, CDR2 SVGAGI. The CDR3 sequence: CASSYAISETQYF. The CDR3 DNA reads TGTGCCAGCAGTTACGCAATTAGCGAGACCCAGTACTTC.

V usage is TRBV6-2 or TRBV6-3 and J usage is TRBJ1-5, with a tentative D call TRBD1 (6 bases). Germline CDR1 reads MNHEY; CDR2 reads SVGEGT. This CDR3 is built from 18 residues. V dropped 5 bases and J dropped 5 bases, with 25 bases sitting between them. The CDR3 DNA follows: TGTGCCAGCAGTGGCTTGGACAGCATAGAAGTCGTGCATCAGCCCCAGCATTTT. Its translation is CASSGLDSIEVVHQPQHF.

The count of this clone is one. The chain joins TRBV5-1 to TRBJ2-6; D is ambiguous. CDR3 length: 15 amino acids. Germline V CDR1 and CDR2: SGHRS, YFSETQ. V was shortened by 4 bases and J by 1 base, with 9 bases between the two germline ends. CDR3 residues: CASSLTESGANVLTF. The CDR3 nucleotides read TGCGCCAGCAGCCTGACGGAGTCTGGGGCCAACGTCCTGACTTTC.

The genes are TRBV3-1 (or the pseudogene TRBV3-2) and TRBJ1-1; D gene ambiguous. The CDR3 loop spans 12 amino acids. Germline lookup yields CDR1 LGHDT and CDR2 YNNKEL (reference sequence). V was trimmed by 7 bases and J by 1 base, leaving 7 bases between them. The DNA for the CDR3 is TGTGCCAGCAACACAAGGAACACTGAAGCTTTCTTT. It encodes CASNTRNTEAFF.

The chain uses TRBV4-1 and TRBJ1-5, with D unresolved. V was trimmed by 3 bases and J by 2 bases, leaving 14 bases between them. CDR3 length: 16 residues. The germline gives CDR1 MGHRA, CDR2 YSYEKL. CDR3 sequence reads: CASSHVSRRGNQPQHF. CDR3 DNA: TGCGCCAGCAGCCACGTCTCCAGGCGGGGCAATCAGCCCCAGCATTTT.

V is TRBV9 and J is TRBJ2-5, with 11 bases fitting TRBD1. Trimming removed 1 base from V and 4 bases from J; junction bases left unmatched: 6. CDR3 size: 16 residues. Germline values: CDR1 SGDLS, CDR2 YYNGEE. CDR3 in amino acids: CASSVYGQGAGETQYF. The CDR3 DNA follows: TGTGCCAGCAGCGTATATGGACAGGGGGCCGGAGAGACCCAGTACTTC.

The chain joins TRBV4-2 to TRBJ1-4, with 9 bases identical to TRBD1. The ends lost 4 bases at V and 8 bases at J; junction bases unmatched: 2. Germline-derived CDR1 and CDR2 are LGHNA and YNFKEQ. CDR3 length: 13 residues. The CDR3 here is CASSRQGGEKLFF. The CDR3 DNA reads TGTGCCAGCAGCCGACAGGGGGGCGAAAAACTGTTTTTT.

The chain combines TRBV7-2 with TRBJ1-5; 9 bases line up with TRBD1. Germline V lookup: CDR1 SGHTA, CDR2 FQGNSA. Trimming took 5 bases from V and 5 from J; bases not matched to a gene: 7. The CDR3 contains 15 residues. CDR3 in amino acids: CASSIDRGSYQPQHF. DNA for the CDR3: TGTGCCAGCAGCATCGACAGGGGGTCATATCAGCCCCAGCATTTT.